These 25 T cell receptor beta chains were sequenced from one sample in a study of blood T cell repertoires in COVID-19. Measured with immunoSEQ multiplex PCR; TCRdb has only the in-frame clones, and not every one. The profile covers about 90,000 clones, with roughly 72% appearing a single time and 6.5% to 9% taken by the ten largest. Source material: peripheral blood. These receptors were taken from a man aged 70-80 years with acute or convalescent COVID-19.

This chain joins TRBV10-2 and TRBJ2-2; D possibly corresponds to TRBD2 (7 bases). Germline V gene lookup returns CDR1 WSHSY and CDR2 SAAADI. This CDR3 region has 14 residues. DNA of the CDR3: TGCGCTGGGGGGCTAGCGGCGAACACCGGGGAGCTGTTTTTT. It encodes CAGGLAANTGELFF.

The V call is TRBV14, the J call TRBJ2-3, with 8 bases lining up with TRBD1. Germline loops: CDR1 SGHDN, CDR2 FVKESK. V trimming: 4 bases; J trimming: 0 bases; junction bases outside the gene matches: 3. CDR3 length: 15 amino acids. DNA for the CDR3: TGTGCCAGCAGCCCCAGGGGGCGCAGCACAGATACGCAGTATTTT. It specifies CASSPRGRSTDTQYF.

This clone has more than one count but fewer than ten. The chain links TRBV4-1 to TRBJ2-7, with D perhaps TRBD1 (5 bases). This CDR3 has 12 amino acids. Trimming removed 3 bases from V and 6 bases from J, with 9 bases in between. Germline CDR1 reads MGHRA; CDR2 reads YSYEKL. CDR3 loop: CASSHVQGEQYF. The CDR3 DNA reads as TGCGCCAGCAGCCACGTTCAGGGCGAGCAGTACTTC.

This clone was picked up a small number of times. The V gene is TRBV6-6, the J gene TRBJ2-2; D is unresolved. Germline CDR1 MNHNY, CDR2 SVGAGI (reference sequence). The CDR3 extends over 14 amino acids. Trimming removed 5 bases at V and 1 base at J, with 8 bases between. This chain's CDR3 is CASSPRGNTGELFF. CDR3 DNA sequence: TGTGCCAGCAGTCCCCGCGGGAACACCGGGGAGCTGTTTTTT.

The chain has TRBV4-1 and TRBJ2-1; TRBD1 matches 7 bases. V lost 4 bases, J lost 4 bases, and 10 bases stayed unmatched. Germline V gives CDR1 MGHRA, CDR2 YSYEKL. The CDR3 totals 16 residues. CDR3: CASSPDVGDRYNEQFF. CDR3 sequence (DNA): TGCGCCAGCAGCCCCGACGTAGGGGACAGATACAATGAGCAGTTCTTC.

This clone was picked up a small number of times. The gene calls are TRBV5-4 and TRBJ2-7, with D maybe TRBD1 (5 bases). CDR1 and CDR2 from the germline V gene are SGHNT and YYREEE (reference sequence). V was trimmed by 3 bases and J by 0 bases, leaving 7 bases between them. There are 13 residues in the CDR3. For the CDR3, the DNA is TGTGCCAGCAGCTCACAGGACTCCTACGAGCAGTACTTC. Residues: CASSSQDSYEQYF.

The rearrangement links TRBV9 to TRBJ1-5, with TRBD1 matching 8 bases. CDR1 and CDR2 (germline): SGDLS, YYNGEE. The CDR3 extends over 14 amino acids. J lost 7 bases, V lost 4 bases, and 7 bases had no gene match. DNA of the CDR3: TGTGCCAGCAGCAGGACAGGGTCGAACCAGCCCCAGCATTTT. Its protein product is CASSRTGSNQPQHF.

This clone has just one count. This chain connects TRBV29-1 to TRBJ2-7; D is uncertain. The CDR3 totals 14 residues. Trimming pared 4 bases from V and 0 bases from J, leaving 13 bases between. The germline gives CDR1 SQVTM, CDR2 ANQGSEA. CDR3 in amino acids: CSVVFSFLSYEQYF. CDR3 sequence (DNA): TGCAGCGTTGTATTTAGTTTCCTCTCCTACGAGCAGTACTTC.

The rearrangement uses TRBV27 and TRBJ1-1, with 10 positions matching TRBD1. The CDR3 covers 14 residues. Germline CDR1 is MNHEY and CDR2 is SMNVEV (reference sequence). V trimming: 8 bases; J trimming: 6 bases; junction bases outside the gene matches: 9. This CDR3 is CASGDRGRFAEAFF. The DNA of the CDR3 is TGTGCCAGCGGAGACAGGGGGCGGTTCGCTGAAGCTTTCTTT.

The chain has TRBV19 and TRBJ1-4; 7 nucleotides line up with TRBD1. This CDR3 region has 16 residues. V trimming: 1 base; J trimming: 5 bases; junction bases outside the gene matches: 7. CDR1 is LNHDA, CDR2 SQIVND, per germline (reference sequence). The CDR3 bases are TGTGCCAGTAGTATAGGAGGGGGCCTCCGGAATGAAAAACTGTTTTTT. Translation gives CASSIGGGLRNEKLFF.

This clone was detected once. CDR3 loop: CASRLNRDSNQPQHF. As DNA, the CDR3 is TGTGCCAGCAGACTTAACAGGGATAGCAATCAGCCCCAGCATTTT. This chain connects TRBV6-5 to TRBJ1-5, with D possibly TRBD1 on 6 matching bases. Per germline, CDR1 MNHEY and CDR2 SVGAGI. The CDR3 has 15 residues. V lost 6 bases, J lost 0 bases, and 12 bases lay in between.

The chain has TRBV6-5 and TRBJ1-1, with a possible D match to TRBD1 (5 bases). Germline V gene sequence: CDR1 MNHEY, CDR2 SVGAGI. V lost 2 bases, J lost 4 bases, and 14 bases lay in between. The CDR3 totals 15 residues. As DNA, the CDR3 is TGTGCCAGCAGTTACCAGGACAATCCGGTCACTGAAGCTTTCTTT. Protein: CASSYQDNPVTEAFF.

The chain employs TRBV18 and TRBJ2-2, with D possibly TRBD1 on 6 matching bases. The length of the CDR3 is 17 residues. The germline gives CDR1 KGHSH, CDR2 LQKENI. V dropped 3 bases and J dropped 0 bases, with 14 bases sitting between them. CDR3 sequence: CASSPTTGTTNTGELFF. The CDR3 DNA reads TGTGCCAGCTCACCCACAACCGGGACAACGAACACCGGGGAGCTGTTTTTT.

This clone has a count of ten or more. The V and J genes are TRBV20-1 and TRBJ2-7; no definite D call. The CDR3 consists of 12 residues. The ends were cut back, 3 bases at V and 6 bases at J, with 12 bases in the middle. Per germline, CDR1 DFQATT and CDR2 SNEGSKA (reference sequence). The DNA of the CDR3 is TGCAGTGCTAGTGGGCTGGCTGGCGAGCAGTACTTC. It yields the protein CSASGLAGEQYF.

The chain has TRBV28 and TRBJ2-3, with TRBD2 matching 11 bases. The CDR3 runs 15 residues. The V and J ends lost 3 bases and 3 bases, in that order; junction bases with no gene match: 2. The germline V gene has CDR1 MDHEN and CDR2 SYDVKM. The CDR3 loop is CASSFGTSGTDTQYF. CDR3 coding DNA: TGTGCCAGCAGTTTTGGGACTAGCGGTACAGATACGCAGTATTTT.

As concerns this clone: Other DNA variants within this sample encode the same CDR3. This rearrangement joins TRBV5-1 to TRBJ1-4; no reliable D call. The CDR3 totals 14 residues. The V and J ends lost 4 bases and 3 bases respectively, with 10 bases between them. Germline V CDR1 and CDR2: SGHRS, YFSETQ. Written as DNA, the CDR3 is TGCGCCAGCAGCGGCGGCGGGTCTAATGAAAAACTGTTTTTT. This sequence encodes CASSGGGSNEKLFF.

The chain combines TRBV5-1 with TRBJ2-7; D perhaps matches TRBD1 (5 bases). Germline CDR1 is SGHRS and CDR2 is YFSETQ. The CDR3 extends over 14 amino acids. V was cut by 0 bases and J by 1 base, with 8 bases left in between. The CDR3 region is CASSLGAGSYEQYV. The CDR3 DNA reads TGCGCCAGCAGCTTGGGGGCAGGGTCCTACGAGCAGTACGTC.

In nucleotides, the CDR3 is TGTGCCAGCAGCTTAGACTCCTCGAATAACTATGGCTACACCTTC. This encodes CASSLDSSNNYGYTF. V usage is TRBV7-9 and J usage is TRBJ1-2; D gene ambiguous. Germline V lookup: CDR1 SEHNR, CDR2 FQNEAQ (reference sequence). Trimming shortened V by 1 base and J by 1 base, and 10 bases separated the two germline ends. The CDR3 runs to 15 residues.

This clone was observed a handful of times. V gene TRBV2 combines with J gene TRBJ2-7, with 12 bases matching TRBD1. Trimming removed 7 bases from V and 4 bases from J; junction bases left unmatched: 5. The CDR3 sequence is 14 residues long. CDR1 SNHLY and CDR2 FYNNEI come from the germline V gene. The CDR3 nucleotides are TGTGCCAGCACCCCGGGACAGGGGGCTTACGAGCAGTACTTC. Encoded protein: CASTPGQGAYEQYF.

The chain joins TRBV4-1 to TRBJ2-7; D perhaps matches TRBD2 (5 bases). Germline assignment: CDR1 MGHRA and CDR2 YSYEKL. V shed 0 bases and J shed 9 bases, with 18 bases lying between them. The CDR3 consists of 15 residues. CDR3 residues: CASSQDKRVILGQYV. CDR3 nucleotides: TGCGCCAGCAGCCAAGATAAGAGGGTGATACTAGGGCAGTACGTC.

This clone was seen a single time. V is TRBV10-2 and J is TRBJ1-1; 8 nucleotides match TRBD1. From germline, CDR1 is WSHSY and CDR2 SAAADI. J lost 1 base, V lost 7 bases, and 5 bases had no gene match. This CDR3 is 14 amino acids long. The CDR3 DNA sequence: TGCGCCAGCACACGGACAGGGTCGAACACTGAAGCTTTCTTT. Protein sequence: CASTRTGSNTEAFF.

V gene TRBV4-1 combines with J gene TRBJ1-2; D may be TRBD1 (6 bases). CDR1 is MGHRA and CDR2 is YSYEKL in the germline V gene. The CDR3 extends over 14 amino acids. V lost 4 bases and J lost 4, with 13 bases in between. CDR3 nucleotide sequence: TGCGCCAGCAGCCCGAGGGAGGGGGGCTATGGCTACACCTTC. Translated, it gives CASSPREGGYGYTF.

The rearrangement joins TRBV5-4 to TRBJ2-7; the D is unclear. This CDR3 comprises 15 residues. V gave up 1 base and J gave up 0 bases, with 11 bases separating them. Germline assignment: CDR1 SGHNT and CDR2 YYREEE (reference sequence). The CDR3 nucleotides read TGTGCCAGCAGCTTGAGGTTGACATCCTCCTACGAGCAGTACTTC. This sequence encodes CASSLRLTSSYEQYF.

This sequence joins TRBV24-1 and TRBJ2-2; perhaps TRBD1 as D (5 bases). CDR1 KGHDR and CDR2 SFDVKD come from the germline V gene. V was pared by 5 bases and J by 4 bases, with 10 bases between. The CDR3 consists of 14 residues. This CDR3 reads CATSVGAITGELFF. The CDR3 region has the DNA TGTGCCACCAGTGTAGGGGCAATCACCGGGGAGCTGTTTTTT.

This clone showed up just once. The CDR3 DNA is TGTGCCAGCAGCCCCTCGGGGGGCCCCGTTAATGGCTACACCTTC. It specifies CASSPSGGPVNGYTF. V is TRBV6-5 and J is TRBJ1-2; D is perhaps TRBD1 (6 bases). The ends were cut back, 6 bases at V and 6 bases at J, with 20 bases in the middle. The CDR3 is 15 amino acids. CDR1 is MNHEY and CDR2 is SVGAGI in the germline V gene.